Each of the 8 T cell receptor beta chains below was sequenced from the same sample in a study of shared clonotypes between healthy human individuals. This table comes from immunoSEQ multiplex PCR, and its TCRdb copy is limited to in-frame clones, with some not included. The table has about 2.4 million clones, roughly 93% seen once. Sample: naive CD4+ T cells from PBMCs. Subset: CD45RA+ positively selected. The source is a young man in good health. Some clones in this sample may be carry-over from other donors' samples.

CDR3 residues: CASSVIGGAQYF. DNA of the CDR3: TGTGCCAGCAGCGTGATCGGTGGGGCCCAGTACTTC. The chain combines TRBV9 with TRBJ2-5; no firm D call. The CDR3 has 12 residues. Germline loops: CDR1 SGDLS, CDR2 YYNGEE. V lost 2 bases, J lost 9 bases, and 11 bases lay in between.

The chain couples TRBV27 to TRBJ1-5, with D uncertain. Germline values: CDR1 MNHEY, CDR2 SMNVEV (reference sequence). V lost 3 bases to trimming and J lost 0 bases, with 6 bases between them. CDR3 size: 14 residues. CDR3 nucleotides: TGTGCCAGCAGTTTGCAGAATAGCAATCAGCCCCAGCATTTT. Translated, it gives CASSLQNSNQPQHF.

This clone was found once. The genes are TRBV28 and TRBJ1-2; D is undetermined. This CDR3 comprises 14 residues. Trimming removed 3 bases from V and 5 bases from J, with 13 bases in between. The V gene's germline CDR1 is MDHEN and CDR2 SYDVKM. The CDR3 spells CASSLADLIYGYTF. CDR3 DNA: TGTGCCAGCAGTTTGGCAGACTTGATATATGGCTACACCTTC.

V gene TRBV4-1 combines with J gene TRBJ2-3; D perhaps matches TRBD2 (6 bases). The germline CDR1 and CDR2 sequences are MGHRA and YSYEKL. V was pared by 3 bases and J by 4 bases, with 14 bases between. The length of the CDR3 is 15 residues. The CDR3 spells CASSQANRLADTQYF. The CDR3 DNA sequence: TGCGCCAGCAGCCAGGCAAACCGACTAGCAGATACGCAGTATTTT.

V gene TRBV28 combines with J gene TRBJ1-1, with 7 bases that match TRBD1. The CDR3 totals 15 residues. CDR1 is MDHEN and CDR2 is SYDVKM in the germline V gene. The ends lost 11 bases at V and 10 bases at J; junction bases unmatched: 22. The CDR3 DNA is TGTGCCCACGGGGCAGGGGGTAGTGGGATAGCAGTAGCTTTCTTT. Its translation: CAHGAGGSGIAVAFF. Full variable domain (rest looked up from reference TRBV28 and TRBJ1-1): DVKVTQSSRYLVKRTGEKVFLECVQDMDHENMFWYRQDPGLGLRLIYFSYDVKMKEKGDIPEGYSVSREKKERFSLILESASTNQTSMYLCAHGAGGSGIAVAFFGQGTRLTVV.

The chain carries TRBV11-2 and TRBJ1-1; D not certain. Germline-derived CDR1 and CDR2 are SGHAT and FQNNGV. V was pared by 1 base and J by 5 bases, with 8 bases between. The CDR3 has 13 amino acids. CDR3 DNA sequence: TGTGCCAGCAGCTTAGTAGGGTTAACTGAAGCTTTCTTT. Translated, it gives CASSLVGLTEAFF.

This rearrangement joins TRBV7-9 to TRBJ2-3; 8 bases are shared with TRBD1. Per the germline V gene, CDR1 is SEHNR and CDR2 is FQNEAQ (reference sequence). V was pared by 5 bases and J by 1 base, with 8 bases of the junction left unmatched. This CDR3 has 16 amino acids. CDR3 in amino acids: CASSPNTGGGTDTQYF. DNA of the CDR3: TGTGCCAGCAGCCCAAATACAGGGGGTGGCACAGATACGCAGTATTTT.

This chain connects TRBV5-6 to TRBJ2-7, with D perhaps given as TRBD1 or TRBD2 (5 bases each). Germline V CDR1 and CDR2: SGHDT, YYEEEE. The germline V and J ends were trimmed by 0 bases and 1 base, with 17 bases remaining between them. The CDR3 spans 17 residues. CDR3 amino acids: CASSLAAGTQFSYEQYF. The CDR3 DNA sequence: TGTGCCAGCAGCTTGGCGGCTGGGACGCAGTTTTCCTACGAGCAGTACTTC.